This paragraph reports one T cell receptor beta chain. Isolated RNA was reverse transcribed in full, so expressed TCRB transcripts were sequenced. This table comes from immunoSEQ multiplex PCR, and its TCRdb copy is limited to in-frame clones, with some not included. The sample gives approximately 150,000 clones, roughly a tenth of which show up once; around 1.2% is in the top ten. V was cut by 9 bases and J by 2 bases, with 14 bases left in between. Per the germline V gene, CDR1 is LNHNV and CDR2 is YYDKDF (reference sequence). This CDR3 is 13 amino acids long. The entry originates in a study of beta chain features in type 1 diabetes.

The TCR comes from a man younger than 30 in good health. What was sequenced was naive CD4+ T cells from blood. The J gene is TRBJ2-7, the V gene TRBV15; possible D gene TRBD2, 6 bases. CDR3 DNA: TGTGCCACGGCCGCGGGGCCCCCCTACGAGCAGTACTTC. This translates into CATAAGPPYEQYF.